The 29 T cell receptor beta chains below were found in one sample sequenced in a study of blood T cell repertoires in COVID-19. The table came from immunoSEQ multiplex PCR; TCRdb's copy has only in-frame clones and leaves some out. The table lists approximately 70,000 clones, more than 85% of them singletons, with around 4.7% in the top ten. Material: peripheral blood. The origin of the receptors is a woman aged 60 to 75 with active COVID-19.

The J gene is TRBJ1-5, the V gene TRBV19; D ambiguous. The length of the CDR3 is 14 residues. Germline V gives CDR1 LNHDA, CDR2 SQIVND (reference sequence). V dropped 2 bases and J dropped 4 bases, with 9 bases sitting between them. The DNA for the CDR3 is TGTGCCAGTAGTATAAATTCGGGGAATCAGCCCCAGCATTTT. Translating it yields CASSINSGNQPQHF.

The V gene is TRBV28, the J gene TRBJ1-2; a possible D gene is TRBD1 (5 bases). V lost 5 bases and J lost 0, with 13 bases in between. The CDR3 contains 15 residues. Germline CDR1 MDHEN, CDR2 SYDVKM. The CDR3 sequence is CASSPRTPANYGYTF. CDR3 sequence (DNA): TGTGCCAGCAGTCCTCGGACACCTGCTAACTATGGCTACACCTTC.

The chain joins TRBV18 to TRBJ2-5; the D gene is possibly TRBD2 (5 bases). The V end lost 0 bases, the J end lost 5 bases, and 13 bases lay between the germline ends. The CDR3 length is 15 residues. Germline V gives CDR1 KGHSH, CDR2 LQKENI. The CDR3 bases are TGTGCCAGCTCACCACCGGGTGCGGGCCAGGAGACCCAGTACTTC. As protein: CASSPPGAGQETQYF.

The V gene is TRBV5-1, the J gene TRBJ1-2; 9 positions agree with TRBD1. Germline V CDR1 and CDR2: SGHRS, YFSETQ. V lost 5 bases, J lost 10 bases, and 15 bases stayed unmatched. This CDR3 has 15 amino acids. CDR3 in DNA: TGCGCCAGCAGGCAGGAGGGGACAGGGTCGATTTACTACACCTTC. It specifies CASRQEGTGSIYYTF. Full variable domain (outside the CDR3, taken from reference TRBV5-1 and TRBJ1-2): KAGVTQTPRYLIKTRGQQVTLSCSPISGHRSVSWYQQTPGQGLQFLFEYFSETQRNKGNFPGRFSGRQFSNSRSEMNVSTLELGDSALYLCASRQEGTGSIYYTFGSGTRLTVV.

This clone was counted a few times. This sequence joins TRBV4-2 and TRBJ1-4, with D possibly TRBD1 on 5 matching bases. The CDR3 has 14 residues. Germline CDR1 reads LGHNA; CDR2 reads YNFKEQ. The germline V and J ends were trimmed by 3 bases and 5 bases, with 10 bases remaining between them. The CDR3 DNA reads as TGTGCCAGCAGCCAGGCGGGGCAGAATGAAAAACTGTTTTTT. The encoded protein is CASSQAGQNEKLFF.

The chain couples TRBV7-8 to TRBJ2-1; 11 bases align to TRBD2. V lost 6 bases, J lost 3 bases, and 4 bases stayed unmatched. This CDR3 spans 15 amino acids. Germline assignment: CDR1 SGHVS and CDR2 FQNEAQ. CDR3 nucleotides: TGTGCCAGCAGAACTAGCGGGAGAAGCTACAATGAGCAGTTCTTC. Translation: CASRTSGRSYNEQFF.

The chain uses TRBV27 and TRBJ1-5, with D possibly matching TRBD1 (5 bases). There are 15 residues in the CDR3. The germline CDR1 and CDR2 sequences are MNHEY and SMNVEV (reference sequence). The V end was cut by 5 bases, the J end by 6 bases, with 17 bases between. The CDR3 loop reads CASSTLSGPGQPQHF. The CDR3, as DNA: TGTGCCAGCAGTACTTTATCAGGGCCGGGTCAGCCCCAGCATTTT.

V usage is TRBV4-1 and J usage is TRBJ1-4, with 10 bases lining up with TRBD1. Losses at the gene ends were 4 bases for V and 3 bases for J; bases not matched to a gene: 2. The CDR3 extends over 15 amino acids. Germline-derived CDR1 and CDR2 are MGHRA and YSYEKL. CDR3 DNA sequence: TGCGCCAGCAGCCCAGACAGGGGGCCTAATGAAAAACTGTTTTTT. Its translation: CASSPDRGPNEKLFF.

V and J are TRBV2 and TRBJ2-1; TRBD2 matches 12 bases. This CDR3 comprises 15 residues. Germline V gene lookup returns CDR1 SNHLY and CDR2 FYNNEI. The J segment lost 0 bases and the V segment lost 8 bases, leaving 2 bases of the junction unmatched. The CDR3 reads CASETSGSSYNEQFF. The CDR3 DNA follows: TGTGCCAGCGAGACTAGCGGGAGCTCCTACAATGAGCAGTTCTTC.

The chain recombines TRBV6-5 with TRBJ1-6; tentatively, D is TRBD1 (5 bases). The CDR3 length is 15 residues. Trimming pared 8 bases from V and 10 bases from J, leaving 21 bases between. The germline V gene encodes CDR1 MNHEY and CDR2 SVGAGI. CDR3 sequence: CASARAWGGESPLHF. As DNA, the CDR3 is TGTGCCAGCGCCCGCGCTTGGGGGGGGGAATCACCCCTCCACTTT.

This clone was detected a few times. The J gene is TRBJ1-3, the V gene TRBV7-9; D is unresolved. Trimming left V 10 bases short and J 1 base short, with 11 bases between. This CDR3 has 13 residues. The V gene's germline CDR1 is SEHNR and CDR2 FQNEAQ (reference sequence). CDR3 amino acids: CAIPRGSGNTIYF. The CDR3 DNA follows: TGTGCCATCCCGAGAGGGTCTGGAAACACCATATATTTT.

CDR3 amino acids: CASSMGSSGSRELFF. In DNA form, the CDR3 reads TGTGCCAGTAGTATGGGCTCTAGCGGGAGTCGGGAGCTGTTTTTT. This chain connects TRBV19 to TRBJ2-2; TRBD2 aligns across 10 bases. Germline CDR1 LNHDA, CDR2 SQIVND (reference sequence). The CDR3 covers 15 residues. Trimming removed 3 bases from V and 9 bases from J; junction bases left unmatched: 7.

The rearrangement uses TRBV11-2 and TRBJ2-5, with 11 nucleotides matching TRBD2. Germline V CDR1 and CDR2: SGHAT, FQNNGV. The CDR3 totals 18 residues. After removal of 3 bases from V and 3 bases from J, the junction contained 12 bases not matched to a gene. CDR3 residues: CASSLGASGRISKETQYF. The CDR3 coding sequence is TGTGCCAGCAGCTTGGGCGCTAGCGGGAGGATCAGTAAAGAGACCCAGTACTTC.

CDR3 DNA sequence: TGTGCCAGTAGTATCCGGAATTCGGGGTTAGCCAAAAACATTCAGTACTTC. Its translation: CASSIRNSGLAKNIQYF. V gene TRBV19 combines with J gene TRBJ2-4, with D maybe TRBD2 (5 bases). V was cut by 3 bases and J by 0 bases, with 15 bases left in between. The CDR3 consists of 17 residues. Germline V lookup: CDR1 LNHDA, CDR2 SQIVND (reference sequence).

The rearrangement links TRBV2 to TRBJ2-3, with D perhaps matching TRBD2 (5 bases). The length of the CDR3 is 13 residues. The germline V gene has CDR1 SNHLY and CDR2 FYNNEI. The V end was cut by 6 bases, the J end by 11 bases, with 18 bases between. CDR3 bases: TGTGCCAGCAGGGGGAACCTCCAGGAGGAGCAGTATTTT. It encodes CASRGNLQEEQYF.

The chain combines TRBV19 with TRBJ2-2; TRBD2 matches 7 bases. After removal of 4 bases from V and 4 bases from J, the junction contained 6 bases not matched to a gene. CDR3 length: 15 residues. Per the germline V gene, CDR1 is LNHDA and CDR2 is SQIVND (reference sequence). CDR3 loop: CASSTRTSPTGELFF. The CDR3 DNA reads TGTGCCAGTAGTACCCGGACTAGTCCCACCGGGGAGCTGTTTTTT.

This rearrangement joins TRBV25-1 to TRBJ2-6, with D tentatively TRBD2 (5 bases). Looked up from germline, CDR1 is MGHDK and CDR2 is SYGVNS. This CDR3 is 16 amino acids long. V lost 0 bases and J 1 base, leaving 7 bases between the germline ends. This chain's CDR3 is CASSEYRGSGANVLTF. The CDR3 DNA reads as TGTGCCAGCAGTGAATATAGAGGGTCTGGGGCCAACGTCCTGACTTTC.

As regards this clone: A junction end diverges from the germline sequence, so it may reflect a read error. This chain links TRBV7-7 with TRBJ1-4; no clear D. This CDR3 has 15 amino acids. Germline lookup yields CDR1 SSHAT and CDR2 FNYEAQ (reference sequence). CDR3 residues: CASSPRGSTNEKLFF. The CDR3 bases are TGTGCTAGCAGCCCCCGCGGGTCAACTAATGAAAAACTGTTTTTT.

The chain joins TRBV5-1 to TRBJ2-7, with TRBD2 matching 7 bases. J lost 1 base, V lost 0 bases, and 7 bases had no gene match. The CDR3 runs to 16 residues. Germline V lookup: CDR1 SGHRS, CDR2 YFSETQ. The CDR3 sequence is CASSLAGGYSSYEQYF. The CDR3 nucleotides read TGCGCCAGCAGCTTGGCCGGGGGGTACTCGTCCTACGAGCAGTACTTC.

The rearrangement uses TRBV10-2 and TRBJ2-1, with D tentatively TRBD2 (5 bases). Germline loops: CDR1 WSHSY, CDR2 SAAADI. Trimming stripped 5 bases from V and 9 bases from J, with 11 bases between. The CDR3 totals 12 residues. In nucleotides, the CDR3 is TGCGCCAGCAGTCCCTCGGGGAGTGAGCAGTTCTTC. Protein: CASSPSGSEQFF.

The chain couples TRBV19 to TRBJ2-7, with TRBD1 matching over 9 bases. This CDR3 comprises 14 residues. Germline V CDR1 and CDR2: LNHDA, SQIVND (reference sequence). V shed 6 bases, J shed 6 bases, and the junction held 9 bases outside the gene matches. CDR3 amino acids: CASRSGDRVGEQYF. The CDR3 DNA is TGTGCCAGTAGGTCCGGGGACAGGGTAGGCGAGCAGTACTTC.

This rearrangement joins TRBV5-1 to TRBJ1-5; TRBD1 matches at 9 bases. V lost 2 bases and J lost 7; bases outside the gene matches: 4. Germline V gene data show CDR1 as SGHRS and CDR2 as YFSETQ. The CDR3 sequence is 14 residues long. CDR3 protein: CASSLRQGGQPQHF. The DNA of the CDR3 is TGCGCCAGCAGCTTACGACAGGGGGGGCAGCCCCAGCATTTT.

This sequence joins TRBV19 and TRBJ1-5; D perhaps matches TRBD1 (6 bases). Germline V gene sequence: CDR1 LNHDA, CDR2 SQIVND (reference sequence). The CDR3 loop spans 15 amino acids. The V and J ends lost 3 bases and 5 bases respectively, with 14 bases between them. The CDR3 protein is CASSIGGRGDQPQHF. The CDR3 bases are TGTGCCAGTAGTATCGGGGGGAGGGGGGATCAGCCCCAGCATTTT.

The J gene is TRBJ2-7, the V gene TRBV28; D is undetermined. The CDR3 length is 14 residues. Trimming cost V 3 bases and J 7 bases, with 16 bases left between them. Germline V gene lookup returns CDR1 MDHEN and CDR2 SYDVKM. The CDR3 nucleotides read TGTGCCAGCAGTTTTGGGCAGGTACACTTGGAGCAGTACTTC. It is translated as CASSFGQVHLEQYF.

The chain combines TRBV30 with TRBJ1-1, with D tentatively TRBD1 (5 bases). The CDR3 covers 15 residues. Germline V gene lookup returns CDR1 GTSNPN and CDR2 SVGIG (reference sequence). V was pared by 3 bases and J by 0 bases, with 14 bases between. The CDR3 nucleotides read TGTGCCTGGAGCCCGATCGACAGTCTGAACACTGAAGCTTTCTTT. It yields the protein CAWSPIDSLNTEAFF.

This sequence joins TRBV28 and TRBJ2-6, with 9 positions matching TRBD1. This CDR3 region has 15 residues. With V trimmed by 10 bases and J by 3 bases, 7 bases remained unmatched. Germline V lookup: CDR1 MDHEN, CDR2 SYDVKM. The DNA of the CDR3 is TGTGCCACAGGGGACAGGGCCGGTGGGGCCAACGTCCTGACTTTC. The encoded protein is CATGDRAGGANVLTF.

The chain has TRBV9 and TRBJ2-7, with unresolved D. This CDR3 spans 13 amino acids. Germline CDR1 SGDLS, CDR2 YYNGEE. With 2 bases removed from V and 7 bases from J, the gap between germline ends came to 13 bases. The CDR3 protein is CASSVLGFGEQYF. CDR3 bases: TGTGCCAGCAGCGTCCTAGGCTTTGGGGAGCAGTACTTC.

The chain has TRBV11-2 and TRBJ2-7; 12 nucleotides match TRBD2. This CDR3 comprises 14 residues. J was trimmed by 4 bases and V by 6 bases; bases with no gene match: 4. Germline V CDR1 and CDR2: SGHAT, FQNNGV. As DNA, the CDR3 is TGTGCCAGCAGTCGTGGACTAGCGGGATACGAGCAGTACTTC. Its translation is CASSRGLAGYEQYF.

The chain links TRBV5-1 to TRBJ2-2; 16 bases are a match to TRBD2. The CDR3 contains 17 residues. Looked up from germline, CDR1 is SGHRS and CDR2 is YFSETQ. Trimming took 4 bases from V and 3 from J; bases not matched to a gene: 3. In DNA form, the CDR3 reads TGCGCCAGCAGCCCGGGACTAGCGGGAGGGTACACCGGGGAGCTGTTTTTT. The encoded protein is CASSPGLAGGYTGELFF.